One and the same sample provided the 3 T cell receptor beta chains below, sequenced in a study of metastatic and nonmetastatic thyroid tumors. MiXCR reprocessed the PCR reads for TCRdb. Of about 24,000 clones listed, approximately 20% are singletons. All patients reached thyroid surgery having received no treatment beforehand. The sequenced material came from blood. These TCRs come from a male donor with papillary thyroid cancer or a benign thyroid nodule (not recorded which). Some clones in this sample may be carry-over from other donors' samples.

The rearrangement uses TRBV20-1 and TRBJ2-3; TRBD2 agrees at 10 bases. The CDR3 runs to 14 residues. Germline CDR1 DFQATT, CDR2 SNEGSKA (reference sequence). The J segment lost 1 base and the V segment lost 7 bases, leaving 5 bases of the junction unmatched. CDR3 amino acids: CSERAGGGTDTQYF. For the CDR3, the DNA is TGCAGTGAAAGAGCGGGAGGGGGCACAGATACGCAGTATTTT.

This clone has at least ten counts. At one of its ends the junction is not consistent with the germline gene, which may arise from a read error. The chain uses TRBV5-1 and TRBJ2-7; 9 nucleotides line up with TRBD1. The CDR3 totals 15 residues. Germline assignment: CDR1 SGHRS and CDR2 YFSETQ. DNA for the CDR3: TGCGCCAGCAACTTGAGTCCGGGACAGGGCCACGAGCAGTACTTC. Its translation is CASNLSPGQGHEQYF. The complete variable domain, with remaining parts taken from reference TRBV5-1 and TRBJ2-7, reads KAGVTQTPRYLIKTRGQQVTLSCSPISGHRSVSWYQQTPGQGLQFLFEYFSETQRNKGNFPGRFSGRQFSNSRSEMNVSTLELGDSALYLCASNLSPGQGHEQYFGPGTRLTVT.

The rearrangement uses TRBV7-9 and TRBJ2-7; D possibly corresponds to TRBD1 (5 bases). V was clipped by 6 bases and J by 3 bases, with 15 bases between them. The CDR3 is 14 amino acids. From germline, CDR1 is SEHNR and CDR2 FQNEAQ (reference sequence). DNA of the CDR3: TGTGCCAGCAGTCCAGCCCAGGGTGGCTACGAGCAGTACTTC. This encodes CASSPAQGGYEQYF.